This T cell receptor (beta chain) appears in the sequencing data of a study of blood T cell repertoires in COVID-19. Data came from immunoSEQ multiplex PCR; TCRdb stores just in-frame clones and leaves some out. Of 250,000 to 400,000 clones in the sample, approximately 88% were seen once. CDR1 and CDR2 (germline): MDHEN, SYDVKM. The CDR3 has 14 residues. The ends were cut back, 8 bases at V and 0 bases at J, with 8 bases in the middle. The clonotype comes from a woman aged 30 to 39 with COVID-19, enrolled during active disease. The chain has TRBV28 and TRBJ2-6, with D perhaps matching TRBD1 (6 bases). Material for sequencing was peripheral blood. The CDR3 sequence is CASQGFSGANVLTF. CDR3 nucleotides: TGTGCCAGCCAGGGGTTCTCTGGGGCCAACGTCCTGACTTTC.